This T cell receptor beta chain was found in a study of radiotherapy plus CTLA-4 blockade in lung cancer. Broader study findings: In blood, tumor-derived TCR clones expanded after radiotherapy plus ipilimumab. Early clonal dynamics of blood T cells, together with interferon-beta, were reported as the best response predictor.

The V gene end was trimmed by 4 bases and the J gene end by 5 bases; junction bases not matched to a gene: 6. The CDR3 has 14 amino acids. Germline CDR1 reads SGHRS; CDR2 reads YFSETQ. Concerning this clone itself: The antigen is not known.

The assay was immunoSEQ multiplex PCR, and TCRdb's table has in-frame clones only and misses some. The sample includes fewer than 100,000 clones, 60% to 85% seen only once; the top ten take approximately 22%. The TCR originated in a human donor with non-small cell lung cancer whose response to radiotherapy plus ipilimumab could not be evaluated. Some clones in this sample may be carry-over from other donors' samples. The chain couples TRBV5-1 to TRBJ2-1, with TRBD2 matching over 7 bases. Source: peripheral blood, taken from a patient treated with radiotherapy plus ipilimumab. The CDR3 bases are TGCGCCAGCAGCAGAGCGGGGCGTCACAATGAGCAGTTCTTC. Protein: CASSRAGRHNEQFF.